The 32 T cell receptor beta chains listed next were all sequenced from one sample in a study of early T cells in non-severe SARS-CoV-2 infection. TCRdb re-derived calls from the 5' RACE reads in MiXCR, one entry per CDR3 protein. In the table there are roughly 60,000 distinct CDR3 sequences, roughly 8.4% of which are singletons. The sequenced sample consisted of whole blood. The receptor source for this set is an adult who was a healthcare worker with PCR-confirmed SARS-CoV-2 infection or an uninfected control (not recorded which).

This clonotype was observed a few times. DNA of the CDR3: TGTGCCAGCAGCTTAGCCGGGACAGCACAATACGAGCAGTACTTC. This translates into CASSLAGTAQYEQYF. The V gene is TRBV7-2, the J gene TRBJ2-7; 7 bases align to TRBD1. V trimming: 0 bases; J trimming: 4 bases; junction bases outside the gene matches: 6. Germline CDR1 is SGHTA and CDR2 is FQGNSA. The CDR3 extends over 15 amino acids. Full variable domain (remainder filled in from reference TRBV7-2 and TRBJ2-7): GAGVSQSPSNKVTEKGKDVELRCDPISGHTALYWYRQSLGQGLEFLIYFQGNSAPDKSGLPSDRFSAERTGGSVSTLTIQRTQQEDSAVYLCASSLAGTAQYEQYFGPGTRLTVT.

This clonotype was counted only a few times. The V gene is TRBV24-1, the J gene TRBJ2-1; D is uncertain. The CDR3 loop spans 13 amino acids. Germline V lookup: CDR1 KGHDR, CDR2 SFDVKD. Trimming left V 5 bases short and J 6 bases short, with 10 bases between. The CDR3 here is CATSAQAGNEQFF. CDR3 coding DNA: TGTGCCACCAGTGCCCAAGCTGGCAATGAGCAGTTCTTC.

This clonotype came up a few times. The chain links TRBV11-2 to TRBJ2-2; D unclear. This CDR3 contains 12 residues. The germline gives CDR1 SGHAT, CDR2 FQNNGV. V lost 7 bases, J lost 7 bases, and 10 bases lay in between. The DNA for the CDR3 is TGTGCCAGCACCCCACGACGCGGGGAGCTGTTTTTT. It translates to CASTPRRGELFF. Full variable domain (remainder filled in from reference TRBV11-2 and TRBJ2-2): EAGVAQSPRYKIIEKRQSVAFWCNPISGHATLYWYQQILGQGPKLLIQFQNNGVVDDSQLPKDRFSAERLKGVDSTLKIQPAKLEDSAVYLCASTPRRGELFFGEGSRLTVL.

Here the CDR3 DNA reads TGTGCCAGCAGCCGGACAGGGGTAACCAAAAACATTCAGTACTTC. It yields the protein CASSRTGVTKNIQYF. The chain carries TRBV5-4 and TRBJ2-4; TRBD1 aligns across 9 bases. Per germline, CDR1 SGHNT and CDR2 YYREEE (reference sequence). V lost 4 bases, J lost 2 bases, and 4 bases stayed unmatched. The length of the CDR3 is 15 residues.

This clonotype was detected ten times or more. V and J are TRBV10-1 and TRBJ1-1, with 8 bases fitting TRBD1. Trimming took 8 bases from V and 3 from J; bases not matched to a gene: 14. Germline assignment: CDR1 WNHNN and CDR2 SYGVQD (reference sequence). The CDR3 totals 16 residues. The CDR3 region has the DNA TGCGCCAGCGTGGAGACAGGGGTACGAGTGGACACTGAAGCTTTCTTT. This gives the protein CASVETGVRVDTEAFF.

The chain uses TRBV29-1 and TRBJ2-1; D possibly corresponds to TRBD1 (6 bases). Trimming removed 6 bases from V and 5 bases from J, with 23 bases in between. Germline V lookup: CDR1 SQVTM, CDR2 ANQGSEA. CDR3 length: 16 residues. The CDR3 sequence is CSVSQIWDNTHNEQFF. The CDR3 DNA is TGCAGCGTCTCCCAAATCTGGGACAATACCCACAATGAGCAGTTCTTC.

This clonotype was counted many times. V and J are TRBV7-8 and TRBJ2-1, with TRBD2 identical over 12 bases. The germline gives CDR1 SGHVS, CDR2 FQNEAQ. V was clipped by 3 bases and J by 4 bases; unmatched bases: 7. The CDR3 runs to 17 residues. The CDR3 region has the DNA TGTGCCAGCAGCTTGCGGACTAGCGGGACAACTTACAATGAGCAGTTCTTC. This sequence encodes CASSLRTSGTTYNEQFF.

This clonotype turned up a few times. The chain links TRBV29-1 to TRBJ1-1; D is ambiguous. V was pared by 7 bases and J by 9 bases, with 12 bases between. The CDR3 is made up of 10 amino acids. From germline, CDR1 is SQVTM and CDR2 ANQGSEA. The CDR3 protein is CSAMSSQAFF. CDR3 nucleotide sequence: TGCAGCGCGATGAGTAGTCAAGCTTTCTTT.

V is TRBV7-2 and J is TRBJ1-1, with D perhaps TRBD1 (6 bases). This CDR3 has 16 residues. V was cut by 4 bases and J by 1 base, with 16 bases left in between. Germline values: CDR1 SGHTA, CDR2 FQGNSA. As DNA, the CDR3 is TGTGCCAGCAGCTCGACGGGGGGCCTTGGGAACACTGAAGCTTTCTTT. Residues: CASSSTGGLGNTEAFF.

The CDR3 reads CASTLLGRETQYF. Here the CDR3 DNA reads TGTGCCAGCACCTTGCTGGGGCGAGAGACCCAGTACTTC. The chain combines TRBV7-9 with TRBJ2-5, with D perhaps matching TRBD1 (5 bases). Trimming took off 7 bases at V and 4 bases at J, with 13 bases between the two ends. The germline V gene encodes CDR1 SEHNR and CDR2 FQNEAQ (reference sequence). This CDR3 contains 13 residues.

This clonotype has at least ten counts. The chain couples TRBV5-4 to TRBJ2-4; TRBD1 matches at 9 bases. V dropped 2 bases and J dropped 7; count of bases not matched to a gene: 7. The CDR3 has 15 residues. The germline V gene encodes CDR1 SGHNT and CDR2 YYREEE (reference sequence). CDR3 sequence (DNA): TGTGCCAGCAGCTTACCGGGACAGGGAACGAACATTCAGTACTTC. As protein: CASSLPGQGTNIQYF. Looking up the rest from reference TRBV5-4 and TRBJ2-4 gives the full variable domain: ETGVTQSPTHLIKTRGQQVTLRCSSQSGHNTVSWYQQALGQGPQFIFQYYREEENGRGNFPPRFSGLQFPNYSSELNVNALELDDSALYLCASSLPGQGTNIQYFGAGTRLSVL.

The chain carries TRBV20-1 and TRBJ2-3; no clear D gene. Germline loops: CDR1 DFQATT, CDR2 SNEGSKA (reference sequence). Trimming pared 6 bases from V and 2 bases from J, leaving 27 bases between. The CDR3 covers 18 residues. The CDR3 DNA reads TGCAGTGCCCATTTCTTTGCTCACGGGCAACCTTACACAGATACGCAGTATTTT. Translated, it gives CSAHFFAHGQPYTDTQYF.

This clonotype was seen at least ten times. This chain links TRBV6-4 with TRBJ2-2, with unresolved D. This CDR3 has 13 residues. Trimming left V 2 bases short and J 5 bases short, with 6 bases between. CDR1 and CDR2 from the germline V gene are MRHNA and SNTAGT. The CDR3 reads CASSDVGTGELFF. The CDR3 nucleotides read TGTGCCAGCAGTGACGTGGGAACCGGGGAGCTGTTTTTT.

This clonotype appeared a few times. The chain carries TRBV29-1 and TRBJ2-1; 13 bases are shared with TRBD2. Trimming took 7 bases from V and 8 from J; bases not matched to a gene: 5. CDR3 size: 13 residues. Germline CDR1 SQVTM, CDR2 ANQGSEA. The CDR3 protein is CSGKGLAGDEQFF. The CDR3 DNA reads as TGCAGCGGGAAAGGACTAGCGGGAGATGAGCAGTTCTTC.

Comment on this clonotype: The junction departs from germline at one end; a sequencing error may be responsible. The chain combines TRBV20-1 with TRBJ2-1; a weak D match, TRBD2 (6 bases). The CDR3 loop spans 15 amino acids. Looked up from germline, CDR1 is DFQATT and CDR2 is SNEGSKA (reference sequence). The CDR3 DNA follows: TGCAGTGCTTGGCGACCGGGACTGAAGATGGATGAGCAGTCCTTC. Residues: CSAWRPGLKMDEQSF.

This clonotype has only a few counts. The rearrangement links TRBV2 to TRBJ2-7, with 8 nucleotides matching TRBD1. The CDR3 sequence is 15 residues long. Trimming took 5 bases from V and 4 from J; bases not matched to a gene: 10. Germline values: CDR1 SNHLY, CDR2 FYNNEI. The CDR3 nucleotides read TGTGCCAGCAGTAGACAGGGGCCAGGCCCTTACGAGCAGTACTTC. Protein: CASSRQGPGPYEQYF.

This clonotype was counted only a few times. V is TRBV3-1 and J is TRBJ2-1; TRBD2 is a possible D gene (6 bases). Trimming shortened V by 1 base and J by 4 bases, and 11 bases separated the two germline ends. CDR3 size: 15 residues. Germline V gives CDR1 LGHDT, CDR2 YNNKEL (reference sequence). CDR3 sequence (DNA): TGTGCCAGCAGCCAAGCCCCGGGACTTTACAATGAGCAGTTCTTC. This encodes CASSQAPGLYNEQFF.

The rearrangement joins TRBV3-1 to TRBJ1-1, with D possibly matching TRBD1 (6 bases). CDR3 length: 14 residues. V was trimmed by 4 bases and J by 3 bases, leaving 12 bases between them. Germline loops: CDR1 LGHDT, CDR2 YNNKEL (reference sequence). This chain's CDR3 is CASSLSGVDTEAFF. The CDR3 coding sequence is TGTGCCAGCAGCCTTTCAGGGGTCGACACTGAAGCTTTCTTT.

This clonotype was detected only once. This sequence joins TRBV4-2 and TRBJ2-7, with a possible D match to TRBD2 (6 bases). Trimming took off 0 bases at V and 6 bases at J, with 12 bases between the two ends. Germline V gene lookup returns CDR1 LGHNA and CDR2 YNFKEQ. This CDR3 contains 14 residues. The CDR3 reads CASSQEGLASEQYF. The CDR3 DNA follows: TGTGCCAGCAGCCAAGAAGGTCTAGCGAGCGAGCAGTACTTC.

This clonotype appeared a few times. V and J are TRBV18 and TRBJ1-5; no reliable D call. This CDR3 comprises 15 residues. Germline V gene sequence: CDR1 KGHSH, CDR2 LQKENI. V lost 2 bases and J lost 1, with 9 bases in between. CDR3 coding DNA: TGTGCCAGCTCACCAGTCTCGACGAGCAATCAGCCCCAGCATTTT. This codes for CASSPVSTSNQPQHF.

This clonotype was counted many times. The chain employs TRBV28 and TRBJ2-7; a possible D gene is TRBD2 (5 bases). The ends were cut back, 4 bases at V and 5 bases at J, with 15 bases in the middle. CDR1 and CDR2 from the germline V gene are MDHEN and SYDVKM. This CDR3 is built from 14 residues. The CDR3 region is CASSSLVEVNEQYF. CDR3 DNA sequence: TGTGCCAGCAGTTCCCTCGTGGAGGTTAACGAGCAGTACTTC. Looking up the rest from reference TRBV28 and TRBJ2-7 gives the full variable domain: DVKVTQSSRYLVKRTGEKVFLECVQDMDHENMFWYRQDPGLGLRLIYFSYDVKMKEKGDIPEGYSVSREKKERFSLILESASTNQTSMYLCASSSLVEVNEQYFGPGTRLTVT.

The J gene is TRBJ2-3, the V gene TRBV7-8; the match to TRBD2 covers 14 bases. The CDR3 loop spans 16 amino acids. Germline CDR1 SGHVS, CDR2 FQNEAQ. V lost 5 bases to trimming and J lost 4 bases; unmatched junction nucleotides: 5. In DNA, the CDR3 is TGTGCCAGCAGCCCAGGGACTAGCGGGAGTGCAGATACGCAGTATTTT. It specifies CASSPGTSGSADTQYF.

A few counts support this clonotype. The V gene is TRBV30, the J gene TRBJ2-1, with 11 bases matching TRBD2. The germline V gene has CDR1 GTSNPN and CDR2 SVGIG (reference sequence). The ends lost 0 bases at V and 10 bases at J; junction bases unmatched: 14. This CDR3 has 17 residues. The CDR3 DNA reads TGTGCCTGGAGTGTAGGTAGCGGGAGGGCACGGGGCGGAGAGCAGTTCTTC. It encodes CAWSVGSGRARGGEQFF.

The rearrangement uses TRBV11-1 and TRBJ2-1; D unresolved. Trimming took 3 bases from V and 8 from J, leaving 17 bases between them. The CDR3 has 15 amino acids. Germline assignment: CDR1 SGHAT and CDR2 FQDESV (reference sequence). The CDR3: CASSFVGPDLDEQFF. CDR3 DNA sequence: TGTGCCAGCAGCTTCGTAGGACCGGATTTAGATGAGCAGTTCTTC.

This clonotype was seen many times. This chain uses TRBV30 with TRBJ2-1; weak D call: TRBD2 (6 bases). Germline V gene sequence: CDR1 GTSNPN, CDR2 SVGIG (reference sequence). Trimming pared 5 bases from V and 3 bases from J, leaving 23 bases between. This CDR3 contains 17 residues. The CDR3 sequence: CAWGRRSGTDIYNEQFF. The CDR3 DNA reads as TGTGCCTGGGGGAGACGATCCGGGACTGATATCTACAATGAGCAGTTCTTC.

The chain has TRBV7-2 and TRBJ2-5; D gene uncertain. Germline CDR1 reads SGHTA; CDR2 reads FQGNSA. This CDR3 comprises 13 residues. Trimming pared 6 bases from V and 1 base from J, leaving 9 bases between. The CDR3 region has the DNA TGTGCCAGCAGGCTGGTACTCCAAGAGACCCAGTACTTC. Translated, it gives CASRLVLQETQYF. Drawing the rest from reference TRBV7-2 and TRBJ2-5, the complete variable domain is GAGVSQSPSNKVTEKGKDVELRCDPISGHTALYWYRQSLGQGLEFLIYFQGNSAPDKSGLPSDRFSAERTGGSVSTLTIQRTQQEDSAVYLCASRLVLQETQYFGPGTRLLVL.

The chain links TRBV5-6 to TRBJ1-2; D unclear. V was clipped by 3 bases and J by 8 bases, with 11 bases between them. The CDR3 length is 12 residues. CDR1 SGHDT and CDR2 YYEEEE come from the germline V gene. CDR3 DNA: TGTGCCAGCAGCTACGCCAAACTGGGCTACACCTTC. Translating it yields CASSYAKLGYTF.

This clonotype came up a few times. The V call is TRBV13, the J call TRBJ2-5; either TRBD1 or TRBD2 may supply D (5 bases each). The CDR3 length is 13 residues. Trimming removed 3 bases from V and 5 bases from J, with 10 bases in between. Germline V gene data show CDR1 as PRHDT and CDR2 as FYEKMQ (reference sequence). Here the CDR3 reads CASSLGREETQYF. The CDR3 DNA follows: TGTGCCAGCAGCTTGGGCAGGGAGGAGACCCAGTACTTC.

This clonotype occurred many times. The rearrangement links TRBV7-3 to TRBJ1-6; D possibly corresponds to TRBD1 (5 bases). The CDR3 runs 14 residues. V lost 4 bases, J lost 6 bases, and 10 bases lay in between. Germline V gene data show CDR1 as SGHTA and CDR2 as FQGTGA. CDR3 protein: CASSSQGTNSPLHF. As DNA, the CDR3 is TGTGCCAGCAGCTCCCAGGGCACTAATTCACCCCTCCACTTT.

At least ten counts were recorded for this clonotype. Here the CDR3 reads CASSRNGGAEQFF. The CDR3 DNA reads TGTGCCAGCAGCCGAAATGGGGGGGCTGAGCAGTTCTTC. The genes are TRBV3-1 and TRBJ2-1; the D gene is possibly TRBD2 (7 bases). Between the trimmed V and J ends, which lost 4 bases and 9 bases, there was a span of 13 bases. This CDR3 is 13 amino acids long. Germline CDR1 LGHDT, CDR2 YNNKEL (reference sequence).

This clonotype was observed many times. V usage is TRBV28 and J usage is TRBJ2-7; D unclear. The CDR3 runs to 14 residues. Per the germline V gene, CDR1 is MDHEN and CDR2 is SYDVKM. Trimming took off 2 bases at V and 3 bases at J, with 11 bases between the two ends. CDR3 sequence reads: CASSLDQVRYEQYF. CDR3 bases: TGTGCCAGCAGTTTAGATCAGGTCCGCTACGAGCAGTACTTC.

This clonotype was seen repeatedly, ten times or more. The rearrangement uses TRBV6-5 and TRBJ2-1; weak D call: TRBD1 (6 bases). V was shortened by 1 base and J by 0 bases, with 13 bases between the two germline ends. The CDR3 totals 17 residues. Germline CDR1 and CDR2: MNHEY and SVGAGI. DNA of the CDR3: TGTGCCAGCAGTTACTATGGGGACACGGGCTCCTACAATGAGCAGTTCTTC. The encoded protein is CASSYYGDTGSYNEQFF.